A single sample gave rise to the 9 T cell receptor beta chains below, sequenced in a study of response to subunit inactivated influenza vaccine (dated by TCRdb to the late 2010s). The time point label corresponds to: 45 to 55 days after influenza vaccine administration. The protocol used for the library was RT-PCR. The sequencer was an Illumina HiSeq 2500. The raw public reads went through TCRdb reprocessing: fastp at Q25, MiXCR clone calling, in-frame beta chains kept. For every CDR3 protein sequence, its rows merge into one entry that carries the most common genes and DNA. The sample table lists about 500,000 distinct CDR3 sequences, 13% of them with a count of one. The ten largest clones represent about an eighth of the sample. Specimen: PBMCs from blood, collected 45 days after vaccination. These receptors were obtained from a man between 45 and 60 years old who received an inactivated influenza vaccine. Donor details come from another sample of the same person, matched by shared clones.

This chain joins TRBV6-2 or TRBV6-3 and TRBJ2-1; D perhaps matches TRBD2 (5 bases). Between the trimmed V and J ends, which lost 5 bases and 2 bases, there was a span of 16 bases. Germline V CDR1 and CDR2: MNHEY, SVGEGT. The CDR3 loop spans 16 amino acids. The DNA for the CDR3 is TGTGCCAGCAGTCCCATTCGGGGTTTGGCCTACAATGAGCAGTTCTTC. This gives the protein CASSPIRGLAYNEQFF.

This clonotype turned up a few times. The CDR3 sequence is CASSLKGALTQYF. The CDR3 region has the DNA TGTGCCAGCAGCTTAAAAGGGGCTCTTACGCAGTATTTT. The gene calls are TRBV7-2 and TRBJ2-3, with a possible D match to TRBD1 (5 bases). The V gene lost 2 bases and the J gene lost 8 bases, with 11 bases spanning the gap. CDR1 and CDR2 (germline): SGHTA, FQGNSA. This CDR3 comprises 13 residues. Full variable domain (remainder filled in from reference TRBV7-2 and TRBJ2-3): GAGVSQSPSNKVTEKGKDVELRCDPISGHTALYWYRQSLGQGLEFLIYFQGNSAPDKSGLPSDRFSAERTGGSVSTLTIQRTQQEDSAVYLCASSLKGALTQYFGPGTRLTVL.

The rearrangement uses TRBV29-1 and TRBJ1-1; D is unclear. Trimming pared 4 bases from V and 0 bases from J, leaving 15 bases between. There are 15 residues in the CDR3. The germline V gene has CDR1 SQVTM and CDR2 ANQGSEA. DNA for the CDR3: TGCAGCGTTGTAAATCCGGTTCGCCTGAACACTGAAGCTTTCTTT. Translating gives CSVVNPVRLNTEAFF.

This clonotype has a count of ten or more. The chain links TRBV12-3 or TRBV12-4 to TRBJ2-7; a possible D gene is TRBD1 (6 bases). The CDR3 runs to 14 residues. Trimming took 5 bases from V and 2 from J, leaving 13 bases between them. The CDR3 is CASSRDIPAYEQYF. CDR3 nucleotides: TGTGCCAGCAGTCGGGACATTCCCGCCTACGAGCAGTACTTC.

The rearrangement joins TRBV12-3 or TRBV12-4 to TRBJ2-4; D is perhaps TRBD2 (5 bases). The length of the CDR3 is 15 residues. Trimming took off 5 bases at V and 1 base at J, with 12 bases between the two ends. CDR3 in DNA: TGTGCCAGCAGTATTCGAACGGGGGCCAAAAACATTCAGTACTTC. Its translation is CASSIRTGAKNIQYF.

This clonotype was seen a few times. In DNA, the CDR3 is TGCGCCAGCAGCCCCCAGGAGGGGCGGACTGAAGCTTTCTTT. This encodes CASSPQEGRTEAFF. The V call is TRBV5-1, the J call TRBJ1-1; possible D gene TRBD1, 5 bases. The V end was cut by 4 bases, the J end by 5 bases, with 15 bases between. CDR1 SGHRS and CDR2 YFSETQ come from the germline V gene. The CDR3 runs 14 residues.

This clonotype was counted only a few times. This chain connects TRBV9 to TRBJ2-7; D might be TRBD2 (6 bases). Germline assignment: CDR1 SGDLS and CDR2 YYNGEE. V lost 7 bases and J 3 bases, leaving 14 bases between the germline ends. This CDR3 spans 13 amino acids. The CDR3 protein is CASSRGGLYEQYF. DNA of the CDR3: TGTGCCAGCTCGAGAGGAGGGCTCTACGAGCAGTACTTC.

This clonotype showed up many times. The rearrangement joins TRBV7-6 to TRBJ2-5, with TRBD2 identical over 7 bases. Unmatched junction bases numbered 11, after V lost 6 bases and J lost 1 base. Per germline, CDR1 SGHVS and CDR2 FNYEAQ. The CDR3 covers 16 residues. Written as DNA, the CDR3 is TGTGCCAGCAGGGGGGGGGACCCGCGGGGCCAAGAGACCCAGTACTTC. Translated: CASRGGDPRGQETQYF.

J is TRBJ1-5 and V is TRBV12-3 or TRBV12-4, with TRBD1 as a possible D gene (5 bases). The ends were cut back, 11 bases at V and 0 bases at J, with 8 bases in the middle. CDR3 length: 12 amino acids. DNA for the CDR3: TGTGCCTCGGGGGATAGCAATCAGCCCCAGCATTTT. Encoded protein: CASGDSNQPQHF.